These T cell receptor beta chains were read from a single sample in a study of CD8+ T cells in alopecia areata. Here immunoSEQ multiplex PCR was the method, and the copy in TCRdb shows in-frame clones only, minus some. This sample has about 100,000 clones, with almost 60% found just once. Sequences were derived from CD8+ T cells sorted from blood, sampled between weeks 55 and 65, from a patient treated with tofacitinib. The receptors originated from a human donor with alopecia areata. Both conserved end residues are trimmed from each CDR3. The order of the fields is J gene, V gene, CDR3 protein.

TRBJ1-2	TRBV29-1	SVETEVYGYT
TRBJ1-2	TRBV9	ASSVGGASGYT
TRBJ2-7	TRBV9	ASSAGTGSEQY
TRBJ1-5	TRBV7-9	ASSLVQVGNYSNQPQH
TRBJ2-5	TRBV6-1	ASSEVDGETQY
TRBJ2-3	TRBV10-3	AISESILAGGLTDTQY
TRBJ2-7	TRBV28	ASSLGLYEQY
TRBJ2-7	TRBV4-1	ASSLSRDREQY
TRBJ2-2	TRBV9	ASSVKGELF
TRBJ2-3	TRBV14	ASSHPRHTDTQY
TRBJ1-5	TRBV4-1	ASSLGAVGNQPQH
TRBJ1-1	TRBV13	ASSLGRGTEAF
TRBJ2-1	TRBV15	ATSNRGHEAGLKQF
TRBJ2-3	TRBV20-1	SAPSDTQY
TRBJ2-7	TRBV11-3	ASSFVRGLIAYEQY
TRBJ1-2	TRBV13	ASSLGRTDGYT
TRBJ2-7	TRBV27	ASSRRTGGTYEQY
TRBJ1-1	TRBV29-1	SVDRDLLNTEAF
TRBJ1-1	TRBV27	ASSGQGQAF
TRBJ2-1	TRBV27	ASTLGTSTYNEQF
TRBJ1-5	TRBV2	ASSGRGATPLEDQPQH
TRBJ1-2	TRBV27	ASSLSVDRSGGYT
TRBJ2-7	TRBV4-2	ASSQGAGDYEQY
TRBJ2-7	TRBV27	ASSPRTGANYEQY
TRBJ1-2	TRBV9	ASSVEGSSNYGYT
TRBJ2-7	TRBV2	ATGQDYEQY
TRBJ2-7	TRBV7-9	ASSLGTREQY
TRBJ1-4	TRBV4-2	ASTHGQAATNEKLF
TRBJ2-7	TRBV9	ASSVGGTTSYEQY
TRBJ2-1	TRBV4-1	ASSQGPGPYNEQF
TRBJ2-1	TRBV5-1	ASSLAEGNEQF
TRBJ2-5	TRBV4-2	ASSQDVQGSETQY
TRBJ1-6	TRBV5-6	ASSFAGSAYNSPLH
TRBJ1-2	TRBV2	ASSEGYPRGYT
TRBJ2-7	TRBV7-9	ASSLEAGGPLYEQY
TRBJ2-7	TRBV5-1	ASTLPARDPRYEQY
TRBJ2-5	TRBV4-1	ASSPSTGNQETQY
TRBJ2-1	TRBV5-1	ASSLRPGLASFSSYNEQF
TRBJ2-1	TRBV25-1	ASSPGTGAYNEQF
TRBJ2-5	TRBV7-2	ASSLVLAVQETQY
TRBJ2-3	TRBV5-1	ASAEGGDRRTDTQY
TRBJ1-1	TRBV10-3	ATLEAGRAF
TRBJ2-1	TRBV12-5	ASGLGGPNEQF
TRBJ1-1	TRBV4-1	ASSQRGTEAF
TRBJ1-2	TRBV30	AWIPIGHGYT
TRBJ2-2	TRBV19	ASSIAGVNTGELF
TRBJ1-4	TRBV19	ASSNDRGNEKLF
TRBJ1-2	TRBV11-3	ASSSKHNYGYT
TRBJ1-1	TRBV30	ASWGGDTEAF
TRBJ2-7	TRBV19	ASSLRDPVEGTYEQY
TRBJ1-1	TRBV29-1	SVDFVSQGAMEAF
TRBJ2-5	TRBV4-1	ASSQDGTSGGSQETQY
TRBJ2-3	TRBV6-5	ASTQPPDTQY
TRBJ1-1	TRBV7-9	ASSLARGQTEAF
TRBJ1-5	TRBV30	AWREGGQEYQPQH